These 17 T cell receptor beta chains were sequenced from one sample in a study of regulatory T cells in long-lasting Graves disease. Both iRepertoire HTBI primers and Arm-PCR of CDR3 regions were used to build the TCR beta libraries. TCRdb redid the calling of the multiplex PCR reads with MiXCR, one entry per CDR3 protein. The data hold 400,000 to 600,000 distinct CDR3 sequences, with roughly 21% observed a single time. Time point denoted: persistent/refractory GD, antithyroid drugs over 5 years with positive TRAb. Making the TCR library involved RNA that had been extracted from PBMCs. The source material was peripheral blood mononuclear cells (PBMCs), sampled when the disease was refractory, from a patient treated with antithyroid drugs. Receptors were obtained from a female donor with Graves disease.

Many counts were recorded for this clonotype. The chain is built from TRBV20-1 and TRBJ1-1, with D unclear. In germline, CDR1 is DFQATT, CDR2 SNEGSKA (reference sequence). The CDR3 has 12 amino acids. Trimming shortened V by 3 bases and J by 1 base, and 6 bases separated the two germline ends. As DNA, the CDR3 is TGCAGTGCTAGGTATAAGAACACTGAAGCTTTCTTT. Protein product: CSARYKNTEAFF.

The CDR3 here is CASSQVDHKQYF. The DNA of the CDR3 is TGTGCCAGCAGCCAAGTTGACCACAAGCAGTACTTC. The chain combines TRBV3-1 with TRBJ2-7; D unclear. V was cut by 1 base and J by 8 bases, with 9 bases left in between. The CDR3 length is 12 residues. From germline, CDR1 is LGHDT and CDR2 YNNKEL (reference sequence).

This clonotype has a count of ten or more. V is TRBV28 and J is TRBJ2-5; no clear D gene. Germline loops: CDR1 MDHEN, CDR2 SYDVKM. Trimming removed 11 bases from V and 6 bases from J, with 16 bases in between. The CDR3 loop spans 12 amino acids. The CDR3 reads CAASPPAKTQYF. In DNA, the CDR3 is TGTGCCGCCTCCCCGCCTGCAAAGACCCAGTACTTC.

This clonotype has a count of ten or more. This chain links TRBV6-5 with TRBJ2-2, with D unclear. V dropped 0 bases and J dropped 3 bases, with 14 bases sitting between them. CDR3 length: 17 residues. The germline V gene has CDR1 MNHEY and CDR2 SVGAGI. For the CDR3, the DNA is TGTGCCAGCAGTTACTCGGGAACATACGCTTACACCGGGGAGCTGTTTTTT. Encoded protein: CASSYSGTYAYTGELFF.

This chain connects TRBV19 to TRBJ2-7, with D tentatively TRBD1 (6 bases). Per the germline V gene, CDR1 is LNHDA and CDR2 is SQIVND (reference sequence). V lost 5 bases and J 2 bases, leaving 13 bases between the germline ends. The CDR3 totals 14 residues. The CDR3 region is CASSASTGPYEQYF. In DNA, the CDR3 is TGTGCCAGTAGTGCCTCGACAGGCCCCTACGAGCAGTACTTC.

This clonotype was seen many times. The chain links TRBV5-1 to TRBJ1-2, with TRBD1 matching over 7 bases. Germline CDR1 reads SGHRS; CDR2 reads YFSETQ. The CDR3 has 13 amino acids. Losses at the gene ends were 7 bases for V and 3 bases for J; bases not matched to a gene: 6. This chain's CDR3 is CASGDSPDYGYTF. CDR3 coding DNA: TGCGCCAGCGGGGACAGTCCCGACTATGGCTACACCTTC.

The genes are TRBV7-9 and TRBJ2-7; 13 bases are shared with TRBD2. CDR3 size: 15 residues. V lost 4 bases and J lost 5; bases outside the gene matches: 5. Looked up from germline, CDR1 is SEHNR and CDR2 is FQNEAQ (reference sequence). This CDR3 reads CASSSGTSGIHEQYF. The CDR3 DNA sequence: TGTGCCAGCAGCTCTGGGACTAGCGGGATCCACGAGCAGTACTTC.

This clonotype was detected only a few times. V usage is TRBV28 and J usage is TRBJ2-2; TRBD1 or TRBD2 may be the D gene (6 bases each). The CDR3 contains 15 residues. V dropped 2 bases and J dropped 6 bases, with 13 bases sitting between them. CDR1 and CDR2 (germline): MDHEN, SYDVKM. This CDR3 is CASSLLGGLAGELFF. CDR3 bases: TGTGCCAGCAGTTTACTAGGGGGGTTAGCCGGGGAGCTGTTTTTT.

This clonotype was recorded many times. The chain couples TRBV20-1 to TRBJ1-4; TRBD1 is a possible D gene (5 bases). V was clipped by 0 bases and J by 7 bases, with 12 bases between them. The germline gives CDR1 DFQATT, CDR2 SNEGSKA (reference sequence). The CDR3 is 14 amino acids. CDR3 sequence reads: CSARDWQGGEKLFF. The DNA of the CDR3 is TGCAGTGCTAGAGATTGGCAGGGAGGTGAAAAACTGTTTTTT.

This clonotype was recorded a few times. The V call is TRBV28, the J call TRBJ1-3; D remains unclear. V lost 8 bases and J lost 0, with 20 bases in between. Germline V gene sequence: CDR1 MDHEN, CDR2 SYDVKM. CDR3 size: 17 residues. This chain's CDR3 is CASSLMGSRISGNTIYF. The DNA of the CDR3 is TGTGCCAGCTCCCTAATGGGTTCCCGGATCTCTGGAAACACCATATATTTT.

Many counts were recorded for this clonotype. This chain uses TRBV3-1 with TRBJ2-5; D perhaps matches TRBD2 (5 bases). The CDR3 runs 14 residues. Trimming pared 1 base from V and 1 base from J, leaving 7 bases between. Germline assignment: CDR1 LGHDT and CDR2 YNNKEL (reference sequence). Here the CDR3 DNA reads TGTGCCAGCAGCCAAGGGGCGGGCCAAGAGACCCAGTACTTC. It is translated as CASSQGAGQETQYF.

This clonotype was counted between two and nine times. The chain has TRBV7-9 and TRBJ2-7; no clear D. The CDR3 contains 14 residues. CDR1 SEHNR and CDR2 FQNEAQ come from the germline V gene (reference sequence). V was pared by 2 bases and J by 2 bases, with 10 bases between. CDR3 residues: CASSLPRLPYEQYF. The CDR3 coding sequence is TGTGCCAGCAGCTTACCTAGGCTACCCTACGAGCAGTACTTC.

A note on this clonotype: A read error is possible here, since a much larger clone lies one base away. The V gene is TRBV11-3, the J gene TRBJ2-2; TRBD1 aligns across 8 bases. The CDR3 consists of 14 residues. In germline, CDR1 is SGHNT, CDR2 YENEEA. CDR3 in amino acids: CACRGLGDTGELFF. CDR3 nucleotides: TGTGCCTGCAGGGGGCTGGGGGACACCGGGGAGCTGTTTTTT.

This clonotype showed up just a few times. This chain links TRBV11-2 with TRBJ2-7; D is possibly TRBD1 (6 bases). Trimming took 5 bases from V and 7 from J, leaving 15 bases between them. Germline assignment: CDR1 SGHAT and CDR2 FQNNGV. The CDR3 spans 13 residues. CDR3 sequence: CASSLPRTDEQYF. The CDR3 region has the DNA TGTGCCAGCAGCCTCCCACGGACAGATGAGCAGTACTTC.

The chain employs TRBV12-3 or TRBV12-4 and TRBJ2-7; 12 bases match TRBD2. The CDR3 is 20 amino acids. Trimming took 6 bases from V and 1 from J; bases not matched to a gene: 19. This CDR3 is CASSQDPPGDGLAGSYEQYF. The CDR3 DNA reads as TGTGCCAGCAGCCAAGATCCCCCAGGAGACGGACTAGCGGGGTCCTACGAGCAGTACTTC.

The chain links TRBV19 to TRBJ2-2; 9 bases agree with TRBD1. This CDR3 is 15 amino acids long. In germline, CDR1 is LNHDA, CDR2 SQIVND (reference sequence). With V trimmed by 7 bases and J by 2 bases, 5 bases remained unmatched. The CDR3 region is CASIADRGNTGELFF. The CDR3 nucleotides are TGTGCCAGTATCGCGGACAGGGGAAACACCGGGGAGCTGTTTTTT.

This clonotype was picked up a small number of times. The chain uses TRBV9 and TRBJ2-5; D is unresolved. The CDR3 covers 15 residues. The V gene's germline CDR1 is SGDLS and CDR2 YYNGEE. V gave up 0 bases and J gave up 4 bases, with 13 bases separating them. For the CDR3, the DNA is TGTGCCAGCAGCGTAGATCAGAGCTATGGAGAGACCCAGTACTTC. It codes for CASSVDQSYGETQYF.